Below, 22 T cell receptor beta chains from the same sample are listed, as sequenced in a study of molecular identifiers for immune sequencing clone quantification. One entry per CDR3 protein results from TCRdb running MiXCR on the PCR reads. The data show about 500,000 distinct CDR3 sequences, roughly a fifth seen once. The sample consisted of naive CD8+ T cells from blood, with Jurkat cell RNA spiked in. Subset denoted: FACS-sorted CD8+CD4-CCR7+CD45RA+ naive T cells. The source of these receptors is a human donor in good health. Some libraries in this study had Jurkat cell RNA spiked in.

The chain carries TRBV3-1 and TRBJ2-2; TRBD2 agrees at 8 bases. Germline CDR1 is LGHDT and CDR2 is YNNKEL (reference sequence). Trimming removed 10 bases from V and 1 base from J; junction bases left unmatched: 14. This CDR3 has 17 amino acids. The CDR3 protein is CATSYVGGVLNTGELFF. The CDR3 nucleotides read TGTGCCACCTCATACGTCGGGGGGGTTTTGAACACCGGGGAGCTGTTTTTT.

As for this clonotype: A single base separates this from a much larger clone, so it may be a read error. The rearrangement links TRBV4-3 to TRBJ1-5; 10 nucleotides line up with TRBD1. Germline V gene data show CDR1 as LGHNA and CDR2 as YSLEER. This CDR3 has 15 residues. Trimming cost V 4 bases and J 7 bases; bases outside gene matches: 7. CDR3 coding DNA: TGCGCCAGCAGCCGAGAGGACAGGGGGGACCAGCCCCAGCATTTT. Protein: CASSREDRGDQPQHF.

Worth noting for this clonotype: A much larger clone differs from this one at a single base, so this may be a read error. The chain employs TRBV20-1 and TRBJ1-1; 9 bases match TRBD1. This CDR3 spans 17 amino acids. Per the germline V gene, CDR1 is DFQATT and CDR2 is SNEGSKA (reference sequence). CDR3 in amino acids: CSARARRTGAMNTGAFF. CDR3 sequence (DNA): TGCAGTGCTAGAGCCCGCCGGACAGGGGCGATGAACACTGGAGCTTTCTTT.

The V and J genes are TRBV30 and TRBJ2-7; D is possibly TRBD2 (6 bases). V was trimmed by 1 base and J by 7 bases, leaving 14 bases between them. The V gene's germline CDR1 is GTSNPN and CDR2 SVGIG (reference sequence). This CDR3 spans 13 amino acids. CDR3 in amino acids: CAWSGGTYGEQYF. The DNA of the CDR3 is TGTGCCTGGAGTGGCGGGACCTACGGGGAGCAGTACTTC.

The chain combines TRBV4-1 with TRBJ2-3; 7 nucleotides agree with TRBD2. The germline gives CDR1 MGHRA, CDR2 YSYEKL. The CDR3 contains 15 residues. After removal of 3 bases from V and 4 bases from J, the junction contained 7 bases not matched to a gene. CDR3 nucleotides: TGCGCCAGCAGCCAGGGCGGGGGAGTCCCAGATACGCAGTATTTT. Its protein product is CASSQGGGVPDTQYF.

As for this clonotype: This sequence may be a read error, since a much larger clone differs from it by one base. The V and J genes are TRBV20-1 and TRBJ2-7, with D possibly TRBD2 on 5 matching bases. V was pared by 3 bases and J by 5 bases, with 29 bases between. The CDR3 extends over 18 amino acids. Germline V gene data show CDR1 as DFQATT and CDR2 as SNEGSKA (reference sequence). CDR3 sequence (DNA): TGCAGTGCTAGGGATAGGATGGTGTACGGACTTAATAGAGACGAGCAGTACTTC. Translating it yields CSARDRMVYGLNRDEQYF.

This clonotype was seen a few times. Since a much larger clone is just one base distant, this may be a read error. The chain is built from TRBV28 and TRBJ1-1; a possible D gene is TRBD1 (5 bases). This CDR3 region has 16 residues. From germline, CDR1 is MDHEN and CDR2 SYDVKM. Trimming stripped 4 bases from V and 2 bases from J, with 17 bases between. CDR3 DNA sequence: TGTGCCAGCAGTTCATCGGTGGCCAGGGATAACACTGAAGCTTTCTTT. Translated, it gives CASSSSVARDNTEAFF.

This clonotype was detected a few times. The chain uses TRBV20-1 and TRBJ2-7; 8 bases match TRBD2. In germline, CDR1 is DFQATT, CDR2 SNEGSKA (reference sequence). J gave up 6 bases and V 0 bases, and 4 bases lay outside the gene matches. The CDR3 has 13 amino acids. CDR3: CSAREAGDREQYF. CDR3 nucleotide sequence: TGCAGTGCTAGAGAAGCGGGAGATCGCGAGCAGTACTTC.

On this clonotype itself: This sequence may be a read error, since a much larger clone differs from it by one base. V usage is TRBV4-1 and J usage is TRBJ2-1; D possibly corresponds to TRBD1 (6 bases). Germline CDR1 is MGHRA and CDR2 is YSYEKL. The CDR3 totals 14 residues. The CDR3 DNA reads as TGCGCCGGCAGCCAAGGCCAGGGGAGCAATGAGCAGTTCTTC. Translated, it gives CAGSQGQGSNEQFF.

V usage is TRBV6-5 and J usage is TRBJ1-2; 7 positions agree with TRBD1. CDR3 length: 13 residues. Trimming removed 4 bases from V and 4 bases from J; junction bases left unmatched: 3. Germline V gene data show CDR1 as MNHEY and CDR2 as SVGAGI. In DNA, the CDR3 is TGTGCCAGCAGTTTGGGACAGCGCTATGGCTACACCTTC. It yields the protein CASSLGQRYGYTF.

This clonotype was seen many times. The chain uses TRBV7-2 and TRBJ2-3, with D perhaps being TRBD1 or TRBD2 (5 bases each). The germline gives CDR1 SGHTA, CDR2 FQGNSA. This CDR3 region has 16 residues. V lost 3 bases and J lost 0, with 13 bases in between. CDR3 DNA: TGTGCCAGCAGCTTCCCCAGGGACCTTAGCACAGATACGCAGTATTTT. Its translation: CASSFPRDLSTDTQYF.

This clonotype was found a few times. The gene calls are TRBV12-3 or TRBV12-4 and TRBJ2-5, with TRBD1 matching over 7 bases. V dropped 1 base and J dropped 2; count of bases not matched to a gene: 4. The CDR3 spans 15 residues. CDR3 bases: TGTGCCAGCAGTTTAGAGAGGGGGCAGCAAGAGACCCAGTACTTC. This codes for CASSLERGQQETQYF.

This clonotype was seen many times. The genes are TRBV7-9 and TRBJ1-1, with 7 positions matching TRBD1. Germline trimming cut 6 bases from V and 0 bases from J; bases unmatched to any gene: 10. The CDR3 spans 16 residues. The germline V gene encodes CDR1 SEHNR and CDR2 FQNEAQ (reference sequence). CDR3 residues: CASSYNRGRMNTEAFF. CDR3 in DNA: TGTGCCAGCAGTTATAACAGGGGACGCATGAACACTGAAGCTTTCTTT. Supplemented by reference TRBV7-9 and TRBJ1-1, the full variable domain reads DTGVSQNPRHKITKRGQNVTFRCDPISEHNRLYWYRQTLGQGPEFLTYFQNEAQLEKSRLLSDRFSAERPKGSFSTLEIQRTEQGDSAMYLCASSYNRGRMNTEAFFGQGTRLTVV.

The rearrangement uses TRBV5-4 and TRBJ2-1, with a tentative D call TRBD1 (5 bases). V shed 2 bases and J shed 6 bases, with 18 bases lying between them. Germline CDR1 is SGHNT and CDR2 is YYREEE (reference sequence). The CDR3 is 16 residues long. CDR3 nucleotides: TGTGCCAGCAGCTTAGGTTGGCAGGGCCTTGGCAATGAGCAGTTCTTC. Translated, it gives CASSLGWQGLGNEQFF.

The chain uses TRBV5-6 and TRBJ2-7; D is possibly TRBD1 (5 bases). V lost 0 bases to trimming and J lost 5 bases, with 12 bases between them. CDR3 size: 14 residues. Germline loops: CDR1 SGHDT, CDR2 YYEEEE. The CDR3 loop is CASSLVRGRNEQYF. As DNA, the CDR3 is TGTGCCAGCAGCTTGGTAAGGGGAAGGAACGAGCAGTACTTC. Full variable domain (outside the CDR3, taken from reference TRBV5-6 and TRBJ2-7): DAGVTQSPTHLIKTRGQQVTLRCSPKSGHDTVSWYQQALGQGPQFIFQYYEEEERQRGNFPDRFSGHQFPNYSSELNVNALLLGDSALYLCASSLVRGRNEQYFGPGTRLTVT.

V usage is TRBV5-1 and J usage is TRBJ1-3, with D unclear. This CDR3 spans 17 amino acids. In germline, CDR1 is SGHRS, CDR2 YFSETQ. Deletions cut 2 bases from V and 0 bases from J, with 15 bases between. CDR3: CASSLYSIKSSGNTIYF. Written as DNA, the CDR3 is TGCGCCAGCAGCTTATATTCAATCAAGAGCTCTGGAAACACCATATATTTT.

This clonotype was detected a few times. The chain couples TRBV9 to TRBJ2-1; D gene unclear. Germline lookup yields CDR1 SGDLS and CDR2 YYNGEE. The CDR3 is 15 residues long. The V gene lost 2 bases and the J gene lost 3 bases, with 12 bases spanning the gap. The CDR3 sequence: CASSVEDQDYNEQFF. The CDR3 bases are TGTGCCAGCAGCGTTGAGGACCAGGACTACAATGAGCAGTTCTTC.

This clonotype was counted between two and nine times. This chain links TRBV5-1 with TRBJ2-5; D gene ambiguous. The germline V gene encodes CDR1 SGHRS and CDR2 YFSETQ. The CDR3 covers 17 residues. V shed 4 bases and J shed 1 base, with 20 bases lying between them. The CDR3 region has the DNA TGCGCCAGCAGCCCACCCGGCCCCAATCCACCCCAAGAGACCCAGTACTTC. Encoded protein: CASSPPGPNPPQETQYF.

This clonotype was seen many times. V gene TRBV20-1 combines with J gene TRBJ2-7; 13 bases match TRBD2. Germline V lookup: CDR1 DFQATT, CDR2 SNEGSKA (reference sequence). The CDR3 contains 16 residues. V was clipped by 3 bases and J by 5 bases; unmatched bases: 10. CDR3 sequence reads: CSARPTSGGLEDEQYF. In nucleotides, the CDR3 is TGCAGTGCTAGGCCGACTAGCGGGGGGCTAGAGGACGAGCAGTACTTC.

The CDR3 DNA is TGTGCCATCAGTGAAGGAGAAAGTGGGGGAGAGACCCAGTACTTC. It codes for CAISEGESGGETQYF. V is TRBV10-3 and J is TRBJ2-5; D tentatively reads TRBD1 or TRBD2 (5 bases each). CDR3 length equals 15 residues. Germline V CDR1 and CDR2: ENHRY, SYGVKD. V lost 3 bases to trimming and J lost 4 bases, with 15 bases between them.

This clonotype has just a few counts. This chain uses TRBV29-1 with TRBJ1-2; 7 bases line up with TRBD1. Germline V lookup: CDR1 SQVTM, CDR2 ANQGSEA. V dropped 7 bases and J dropped 5; count of bases not matched to a gene: 7. The CDR3 covers 12 residues. The CDR3 region is CSGWTGLYGYTF. The CDR3 DNA is TGCAGCGGTTGGACAGGACTTTATGGCTACACCTTC. The entire variable domain, with the rest obtained from reference TRBV29-1 and TRBJ1-2, is as follows: SAVISQKPSRDICQRGTSLTIQCQVDSQVTMMFWYRQQPGQSLTLIATANQGSEATYESGFVIDKFPISRPNLTFSTLTVSNMSPEDSSIYLCSGWTGLYGYTFGSGTRLTVV.

The V and J genes are TRBV4-1 and TRBJ2-1, with D unresolved. V lost 0 bases and J 8 bases, leaving 11 bases between the germline ends. The CDR3 is 14 amino acids. The germline V gene has CDR1 MGHRA and CDR2 YSYEKL. The CDR3 DNA is TGCGCCAGCAGCCAAGATCAAACCGCGGATGAGCAGTTCTTC. It yields the protein CASSQDQTADEQFF.